This TCR beta chain was captured in a study of T-cell memory formation after mild COVID-19. TCRdb recomputed calls from the 5' RACE reads with MiXCR, one row per CDR3 protein. The repertoire holds more than 250,000 distinct CDR3 sequences, with 15% to 20% as singletons. CDR1 is SGHTA and CDR2 is FQGNSA in the germline V gene. J was trimmed by 4 bases and V by 4 bases; bases with no gene match: 6. This CDR3 region has 17 residues. The sample was PBMCs or a T cell subset sorted from them (not recorded which). The chain combines TRBV7-2 with TRBJ2-2; 13 bases match TRBD2. This sequence originates from a man aged 18 to 30 who had mild COVID-19 (a few samples of this study predate the infection). Cell type and time point are not known. Here the CDR3 DNA reads TGTGCCAGCAGCTCCTCCGGACTAGCGGGGGCCACCGGGGAGCTGTTTTTT. Translation: CASSSSGLAGATGELFF.